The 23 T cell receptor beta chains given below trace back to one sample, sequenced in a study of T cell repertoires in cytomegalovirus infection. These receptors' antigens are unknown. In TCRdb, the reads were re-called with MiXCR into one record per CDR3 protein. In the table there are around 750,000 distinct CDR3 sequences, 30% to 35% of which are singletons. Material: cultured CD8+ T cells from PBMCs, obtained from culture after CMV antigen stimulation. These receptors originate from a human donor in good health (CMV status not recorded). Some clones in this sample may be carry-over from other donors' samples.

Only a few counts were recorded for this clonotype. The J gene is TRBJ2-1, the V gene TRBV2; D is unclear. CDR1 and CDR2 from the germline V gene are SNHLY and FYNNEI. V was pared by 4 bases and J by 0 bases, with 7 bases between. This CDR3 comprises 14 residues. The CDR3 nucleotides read TGTGCCAGCAGTGCGTCGGCCTCCTACAATGAGCAGTTCTTC. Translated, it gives CASSASASYNEQFF.

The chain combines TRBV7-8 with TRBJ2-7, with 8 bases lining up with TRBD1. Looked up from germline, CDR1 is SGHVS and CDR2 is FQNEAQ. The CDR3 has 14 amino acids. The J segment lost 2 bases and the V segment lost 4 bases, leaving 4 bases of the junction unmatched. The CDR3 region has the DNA TGTGCCAGCAGCTCCACGACAGGGGCCTACGAGCAGTACTTC. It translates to CASSSTTGAYEQYF.

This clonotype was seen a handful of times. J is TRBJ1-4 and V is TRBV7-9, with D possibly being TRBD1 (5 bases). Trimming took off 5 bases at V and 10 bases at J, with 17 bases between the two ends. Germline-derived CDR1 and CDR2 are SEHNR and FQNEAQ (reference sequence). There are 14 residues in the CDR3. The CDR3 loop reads CASSPPGPHGKLFF. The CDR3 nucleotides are TGTGCCAGCAGCCCCCCGGGGCCGCATGGAAAACTGTTTTTT.

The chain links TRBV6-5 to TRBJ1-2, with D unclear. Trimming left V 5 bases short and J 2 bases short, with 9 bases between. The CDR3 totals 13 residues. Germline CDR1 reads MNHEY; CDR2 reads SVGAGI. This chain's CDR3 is CASSIEGNYGYTF. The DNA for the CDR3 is TGTGCCAGCAGTATAGAAGGGAACTATGGCTACACCTTC.

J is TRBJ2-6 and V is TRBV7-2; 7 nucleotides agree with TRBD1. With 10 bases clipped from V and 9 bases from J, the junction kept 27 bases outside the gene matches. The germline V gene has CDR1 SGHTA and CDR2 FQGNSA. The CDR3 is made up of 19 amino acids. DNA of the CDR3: TGTGCCACCCCTCATTTCACAGGGGTCAAAGATGGGTTCGGCAACGTCCTGACTTTC. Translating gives CATPHFTGVKDGFGNVLTF.

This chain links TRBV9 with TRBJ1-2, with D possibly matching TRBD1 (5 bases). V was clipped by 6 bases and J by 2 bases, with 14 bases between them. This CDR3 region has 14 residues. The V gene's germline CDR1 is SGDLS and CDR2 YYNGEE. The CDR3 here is CASNLGGGNYGYTF. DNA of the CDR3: TGTGCCAGCAACCTGGGGGGGGGGAACTATGGCTACACCTTC.

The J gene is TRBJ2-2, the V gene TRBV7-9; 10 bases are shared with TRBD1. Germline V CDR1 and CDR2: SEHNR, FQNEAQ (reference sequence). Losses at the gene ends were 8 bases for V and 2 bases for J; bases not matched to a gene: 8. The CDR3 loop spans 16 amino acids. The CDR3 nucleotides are TGTGCCAGCCAAACGACAGGGGGCGAAAACACCGGGGAGCTGTTTTTT. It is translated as CASQTTGGENTGELFF.

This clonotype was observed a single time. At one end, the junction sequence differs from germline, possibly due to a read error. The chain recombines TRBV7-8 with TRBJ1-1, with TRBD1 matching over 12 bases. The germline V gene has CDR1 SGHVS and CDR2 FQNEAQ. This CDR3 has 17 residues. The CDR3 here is CASSVTGQGAMNTEVFF. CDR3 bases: TGTGCCAGCAGCGTAACGGGACAGGGGGCGATGAACACTGAAGTTTTCTTT. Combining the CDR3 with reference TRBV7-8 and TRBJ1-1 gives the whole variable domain GAGVSQSPRYKVAKRGQDVALRCDPISGHVSLFWYQQALGQGPEFLTYFQNEAQLDKSGLPSDRFFAERPEGSVSTLKIQRTQQEDSAVYLCASSVTGQGAMNTEVFFGQGTRLTVV.

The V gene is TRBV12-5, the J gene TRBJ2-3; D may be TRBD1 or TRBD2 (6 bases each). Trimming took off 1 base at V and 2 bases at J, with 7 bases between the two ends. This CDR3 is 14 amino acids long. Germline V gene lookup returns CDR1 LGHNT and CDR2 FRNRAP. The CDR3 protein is CASGLGGATDTQYF. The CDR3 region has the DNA TGTGCTAGTGGTTTGGGGGGGGCCACAGATACGCAGTATTTT.

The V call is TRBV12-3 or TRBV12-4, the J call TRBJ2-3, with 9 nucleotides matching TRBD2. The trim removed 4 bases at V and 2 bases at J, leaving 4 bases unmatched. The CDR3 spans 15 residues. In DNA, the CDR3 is TGTGCCAGCAGTTGGAGCGGGGGGCACACAGATACGCAGTATTTT. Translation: CASSWSGGHTDTQYF.

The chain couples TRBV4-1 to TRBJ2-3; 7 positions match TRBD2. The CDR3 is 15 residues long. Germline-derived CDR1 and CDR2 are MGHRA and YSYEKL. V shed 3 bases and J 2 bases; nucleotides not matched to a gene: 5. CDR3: CASSHSGESTDTQYF. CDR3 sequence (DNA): TGCGCCAGCAGCCACAGCGGGGAGTCCACAGATACGCAGTATTTT.

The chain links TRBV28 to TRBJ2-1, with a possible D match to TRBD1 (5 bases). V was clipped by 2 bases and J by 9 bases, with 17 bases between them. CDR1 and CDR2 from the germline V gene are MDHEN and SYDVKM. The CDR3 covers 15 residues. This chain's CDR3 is CASSLLGVGKGEQFF. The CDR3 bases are TGTGCCAGCAGTTTACTAGGGGTTGGAAAGGGTGAGCAGTTCTTC.

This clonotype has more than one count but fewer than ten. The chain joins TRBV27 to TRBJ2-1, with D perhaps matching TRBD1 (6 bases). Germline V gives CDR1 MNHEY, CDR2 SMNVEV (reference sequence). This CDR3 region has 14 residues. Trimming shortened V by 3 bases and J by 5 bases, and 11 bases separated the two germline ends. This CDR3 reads CASSFAGVHNEQFF. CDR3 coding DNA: TGTGCCAGCAGTTTCGCAGGGGTACACAATGAGCAGTTCTTC.

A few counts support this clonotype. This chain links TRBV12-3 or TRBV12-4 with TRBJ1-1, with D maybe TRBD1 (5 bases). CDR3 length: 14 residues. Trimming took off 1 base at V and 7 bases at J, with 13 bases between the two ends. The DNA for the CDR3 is TGTGCCAGCAGTTTAGGCTGGGGGAGCCATGAAGCTTTCTTT. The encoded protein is CASSLGWGSHEAFF.

CDR3 coding DNA: TGTGCCAGCAGTTCAAGCCTAAGGGATACGCAGTATTTT. Residues: CASSSSLRDTQYF. This chain links TRBV27 with TRBJ2-3; D gene ambiguous. The V gene's germline CDR1 is MNHEY and CDR2 SMNVEV (reference sequence). Trimming left V 4 bases short and J 6 bases short, with 11 bases between. This CDR3 has 13 residues.

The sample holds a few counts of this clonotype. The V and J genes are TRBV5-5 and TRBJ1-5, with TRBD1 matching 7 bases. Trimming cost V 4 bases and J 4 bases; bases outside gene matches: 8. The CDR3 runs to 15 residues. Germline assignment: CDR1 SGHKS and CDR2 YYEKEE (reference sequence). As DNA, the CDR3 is TGTGCCAGCAGCCCGTGGGAGGGGGCAAATCAGCCCCAGCATTTT. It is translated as CASSPWEGANQPQHF.

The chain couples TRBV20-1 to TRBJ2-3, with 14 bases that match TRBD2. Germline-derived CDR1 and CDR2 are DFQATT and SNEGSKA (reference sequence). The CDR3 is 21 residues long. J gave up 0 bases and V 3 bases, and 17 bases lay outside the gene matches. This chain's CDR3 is CSASQWPLGTSGGMSTDTQYF. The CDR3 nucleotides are TGCAGTGCTAGCCAATGGCCACTGGGGACTAGCGGGGGAATGAGCACAGATACGCAGTATTTT.

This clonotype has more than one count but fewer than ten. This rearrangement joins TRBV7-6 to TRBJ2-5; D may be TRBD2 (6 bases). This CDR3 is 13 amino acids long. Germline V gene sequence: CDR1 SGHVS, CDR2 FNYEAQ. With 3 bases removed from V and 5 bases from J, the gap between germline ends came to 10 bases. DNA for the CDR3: TGTGCCAGCAGCTTTCCGGGAGTTGAGACCCAGTACTTC. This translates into CASSFPGVETQYF.

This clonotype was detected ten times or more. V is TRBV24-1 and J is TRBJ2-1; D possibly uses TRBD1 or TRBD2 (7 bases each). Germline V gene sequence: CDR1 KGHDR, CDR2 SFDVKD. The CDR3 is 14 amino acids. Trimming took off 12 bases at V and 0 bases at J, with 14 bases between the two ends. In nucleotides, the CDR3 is TGTGCCGGGAGGGACAGAGTCTCCTACAATGAGCAGTTCTTC. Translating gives CAGRDRVSYNEQFF.

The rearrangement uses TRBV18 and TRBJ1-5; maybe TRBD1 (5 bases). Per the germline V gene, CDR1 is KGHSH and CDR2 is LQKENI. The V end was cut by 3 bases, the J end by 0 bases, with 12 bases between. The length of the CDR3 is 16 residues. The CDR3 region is CASSPRDGYSNQPQHF. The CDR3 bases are TGTGCCAGCTCACCCCGGGACGGGTATAGCAATCAGCCCCAGCATTTT.

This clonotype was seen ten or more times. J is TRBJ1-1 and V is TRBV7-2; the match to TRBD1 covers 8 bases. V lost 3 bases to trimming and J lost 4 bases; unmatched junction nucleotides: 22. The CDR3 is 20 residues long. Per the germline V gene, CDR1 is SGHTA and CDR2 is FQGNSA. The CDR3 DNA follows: TGTGCCAGCAGCTTGCCGGGGTGGGCAGGGGGCGGAGAAGGTTCCACTGAAGCTTTCTTT. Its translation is CASSLPGWAGGGEGSTEAFF.

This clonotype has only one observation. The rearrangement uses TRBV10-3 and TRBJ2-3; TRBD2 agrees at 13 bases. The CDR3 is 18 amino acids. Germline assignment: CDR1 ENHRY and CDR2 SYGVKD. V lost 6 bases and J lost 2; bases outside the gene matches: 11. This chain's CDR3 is CAISRTSGGYRLTDTQYF. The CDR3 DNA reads TGTGCCATCAGCCGGACTAGCGGGGGCTACCGACTCACAGATACGCAGTATTTT.

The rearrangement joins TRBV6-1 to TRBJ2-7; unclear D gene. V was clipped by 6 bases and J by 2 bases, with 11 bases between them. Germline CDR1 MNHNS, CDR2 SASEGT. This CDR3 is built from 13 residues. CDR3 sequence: CASSGGRTYEQYV. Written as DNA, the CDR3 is TGTGCCAGCAGCGGTGGCAGAACCTACGAGCAGTACGTC.